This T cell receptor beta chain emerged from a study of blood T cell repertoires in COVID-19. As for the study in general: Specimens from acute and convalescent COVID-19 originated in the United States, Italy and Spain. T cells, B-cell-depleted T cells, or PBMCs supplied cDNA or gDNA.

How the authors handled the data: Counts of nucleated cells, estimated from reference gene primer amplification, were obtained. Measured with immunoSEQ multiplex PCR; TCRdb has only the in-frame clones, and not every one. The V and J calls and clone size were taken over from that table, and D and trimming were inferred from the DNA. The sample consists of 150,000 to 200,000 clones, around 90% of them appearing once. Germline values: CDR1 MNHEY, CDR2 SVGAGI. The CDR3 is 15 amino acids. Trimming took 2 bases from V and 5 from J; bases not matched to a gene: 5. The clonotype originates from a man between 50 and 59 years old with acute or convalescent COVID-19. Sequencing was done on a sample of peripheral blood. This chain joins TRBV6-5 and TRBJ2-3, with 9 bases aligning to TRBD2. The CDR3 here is CASSYGAGGIDTQYF. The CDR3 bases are TGTGCCAGCAGTTACGGTGCGGGAGGGATAGATACGCAGTATTTT.